The present TCR beta chain was sequenced within a study of identical twins listed by TCRdb under 2016. In the study overall: TCR alpha and beta repertoires from monozygotic twins, unrelated adults of various ages and cord blood were deep-sequenced to test whether fetal clonotypes persist. To rule out contamination, replicate twin experiments were performed at different times with different library preparation protocols. Here is what the overall study found, with its caveats: In monozygotic twins, out-of-frame TCR alpha sharing was systematically underestimated by recombination models, although the models agreed with sharing between unrelated individuals. Fewer insertions were carried by abundant cord blood beta clonotypes; a weaker similar trend was observed in young adult naive repertoires, while no such trend was observed in memory repertoires. Out-of-frame TCR alpha sequences shared between twins showed an excess of low generation-probability sequences compared with coincidental sharing between unrelated individuals. Conclusions relied on cross-sectional statistical analysis, since the same donors could not be followed over many years. Zero-insertion analyses could be partly confounded by invariant T cells such as MAIT and iNKT, although diverse VJ usage argued against such confounding for most clonotypes. A weaker excess of twin sharing was found in beta out-of-frame sequences because the signal-to-noise ratio was lowered by fewer shared sequences.

Library construction relied on 5' RACE. Sequenced using an Illumina HiSeq 2000. A universal primer binding site was added through template switching, and the final cDNA carried a unique molecular identifier so that TCR cDNA molecules could be counted accurately. Specific primers in the conserved constant-segment region were used to synthesize first-strand cDNA for the TCR alpha and beta chains. To control for contamination, every cDNA library carried two barcodes: a SMART-Mk sample barcode plus Illumina barcodes. TruSeq adapter sequences along with Illumina sample barcodes were introduced in two successive PCR steps. TCR alpha and beta cDNA libraries were sequenced on the Illumina HiSeq platform with custom primers. On the authors' methods: MiGEC processed the raw reads to extract unique molecular identifiers, while MiXCR was used to determine the CDR3 positions. For each individual, recombination models were inferred using an EM algorithm with the repgenHMM and IGoR tools. The tcR package in R was used for shared clonotype analysis, with sharing normalized by the product of cloneset sizes. To study raw recombination without the effects of thymic and clonal selection, out-of-frame nonproductive sequences were analyzed. TCRdb cleaned the public reads at Q25 with fastp, built clones with MiXCR and kept in-frame beta chains. Rows are unified per CDR3 protein, each entry keeping the most common DNA and genes. These V and J calls rely on TCRdb rather than the paper's analysis. The sample table contains 650,000 to 800,000 distinct CDR3 sequences; only one count was recorded for around 8.6% of them. The top ten hold roughly 0.9% of the sample.

The CDR3, cysteine through phenylalanine, is 15 amino acids long. Of the read, only the CDR3 DNA is kept; its 45 bases are in frame from base 1. V lost 4 bases and J lost 3 bases; the stretch between them is 17 bases long. According to the germline V gene, CDR1 reads SGHTS and CDR2 reads YDEGEE. This clonotype was counted only a few times. Its antigen is currently not known. Base qualities were left out, and no much larger clone turns up one base away. Every donor in the study was a healthy Caucasian. Three pairs of female monozygotic twins, all aged 18 to 29 years, were included in the twin cohort. Peripheral blood mononuclear cells were the source from which RNA for the TCR libraries was isolated. The same sample was also studied in work on yellow fever vaccine responses in identical twins. The second study's paper adds: The authors reported that the T cell response to vaccination in identical twins appeared partly convergent and partly personalized. In the study, vaccine-responding T cell clones were precisely tracked in identical twins.

The receptor chain draws on TRBV5-8 and TRBJ2-7; a weak D assignment points to TRBD2 (6 bases agree). The sequenced sample consisted of PBMCs. This TCR derives from a young woman in good health. Read as DNA, the sequence is TGTGCCAGCAGCCCGGGGGACTTATTACTCTACGAGCAGTACTTC. It is translated as CASSPGDLLLYEQYF. The variable domain in full, with residues beyond the CDR3 obtained from the reference TRBV5-8 and TRBJ2-7 genes, is EAGVTQSPTHLIKTRGQQATLRCSPISGHTSVYWYQQALGLGLQFLLWYDEGEERNRGNFPPRFSGRQFPNYSSELNVNALELEDSALYLCASSPGDLLLYEQYFGPGTRLTVT.